What follows are 19 T cell receptor beta chains derived from one specimen sequenced in a study of identical twins. One entry per CDR3 protein results from TCRdb running MiXCR on the 5' RACE reads. This table has about 240,000 distinct CDR3 sequences, roughly 10% appearing once. The sequenced sample consisted of memory T cells sorted from blood. These receptors were obtained from a man between 50 and 59 years old in good health.

The sample holds many counts of this clonotype. The gene calls are TRBV10-2 and TRBJ2-3, with no clear D. The CDR3 consists of 13 residues. CDR1 is WSHSY and CDR2 is SAAADI in the germline V gene. The ends were cut back, 5 bases at V and 3 bases at J, with 9 bases in the middle. The CDR3 DNA follows: TGCGCCAGCAGTTTACCCGGGACAGATACGCAGTATTTT. It translates to CASSLPGTDTQYF.

CDR3 protein: CASSQDLAGGNTDTQYF. The CDR3 DNA reads TGCGCCAGCAGCCAAGATCTGGCGGGGGGGAACACAGATACGCAGTATTTT. The genes are TRBV4-3 and TRBJ2-3; 9 bases are shared with TRBD2. Trimming took 0 bases from V and 2 from J; bases not matched to a gene: 6. The V gene's germline CDR1 is LGHNA and CDR2 YSLEER. The CDR3 sequence is 17 residues long.

This clonotype was detected many times. CDR3 sequence: CASSYGGELTGTEAFF. CDR3 nucleotide sequence: TGTGCCAGCAGTTACGGTGGGGAGCTTACGGGAACTGAAGCTTTCTTT. This chain connects TRBV6-5 to TRBJ1-1; no firm D call. The CDR3 has 16 residues. Germline lookup yields CDR1 MNHEY and CDR2 SVGAGI. V gave up 2 bases and J gave up 5 bases, with 18 bases separating them.

The sample holds many counts of this clonotype. V and J are TRBV5-5 and TRBJ1-5, with D possibly TRBD1 on 5 matching bases. This CDR3 is 15 amino acids long. The germline gives CDR1 SGHKS, CDR2 YYEKEE (reference sequence). V lost 4 bases, J lost 1 base, and 12 bases lay in between. CDR3 sequence (DNA): TGTGCCAGCAGCCCAGGGAAGACAAGCAATCAGCCCCAGCATTTT. This gives the protein CASSPGKTSNQPQHF.

The sample holds many counts of this clonotype. DNA for the CDR3: TGCAGTGCTAGACTTACTACGACCGGGACAGGCTTCTATGGCTACACCTTC. Its protein product is CSARLTTTGTGFYGYTF. The V gene is TRBV20-1, the J gene TRBJ1-2; 8 positions match TRBD1. V gave up 2 bases and J gave up 4 bases; unmatched junction bases: 15. This CDR3 has 17 residues. Germline CDR1 DFQATT, CDR2 SNEGSKA (reference sequence).

Turning to this clonotype: A much larger clonotype is one base distant, so this may be a read error. The J gene is TRBJ2-5, the V gene TRBV14; 7 bases align to TRBD1. The CDR3 is 16 residues long. Germline assignment: CDR1 SGHDN and CDR2 FVKESK. The trim removed 3 bases at V and 10 bases at J, leaving 17 bases unmatched. CDR3 sequence (DNA): TGTGCCAGCAGCCAGAGTAAGACAGGGTCCGGGATGAACCAGTACTTC. Protein sequence: CASSQSKTGSGMNQYF. The variable domain in full, with the rest retrieved from reference TRBV14 and TRBJ2-5, is EAGVTQFPSHSVIEKGQTVTLRCDPISGHDNLYWYRRVMGKEIKFLLHFVKESKQDESGMPNNRFLAERTGGTYSTLKVQPAELEDSGVYFCASSQSKTGSGMNQYFGPGTRLLVL.

At least ten counts were recorded for this clonotype. V is TRBV11-2 and J is TRBJ2-1; 14 bases are shared with TRBD2. This CDR3 has 20 amino acids. Trimming at V came to 0 bases and at J to 6 bases, leaving 13 bases not matched to a gene. Germline V gene data show CDR1 as SGHAT and CDR2 as FQNNGV. The CDR3 nucleotides read TGTGCCAGCAGCTTAGATTTGTACGGGACTAGCGGGGGCCCGAGCAATGAGCAGTTCTTC. Amino acid sequence: CASSLDLYGTSGGPSNEQFF.

This clonotype was detected many times. V and J are TRBV12-3 or TRBV12-4 and TRBJ2-1, with D maybe TRBD2 (6 bases). This CDR3 spans 13 amino acids. Trimming took off 10 bases at V and 6 bases at J, with 16 bases between the two ends. CDR3 bases: TGTGCCACGGGGAGGCTTCTCCTCAATGAGCAGTTCTTC. It yields the protein CATGRLLLNEQFF.

The sample holds many counts of this clonotype. The chain employs TRBV20-1 and TRBJ1-3, with TRBD1 as a possible D gene (5 bases). Germline V gene data show CDR1 as DFQATT and CDR2 as SNEGSKA (reference sequence). The CDR3 loop spans 14 amino acids. Trimming took 6 bases from V and 2 from J, leaving 14 bases between them. The CDR3 loop is CSAPSGTAGNTIYF. CDR3 sequence (DNA): TGCAGTGCGCCTTCCGGGACGGCTGGAAACACCATATATTTT.

DNA for the CDR3: TGCAGTGCTACCAAACCTTGGACAGGGGAAGAGACCCAGTACTTC. Translating gives CSATKPWTGEETQYF. The rearrangement joins TRBV20-1 to TRBJ2-5, with 9 bases lining up with TRBD1. The CDR3 has 15 amino acids. J gave up 3 bases and V 4 bases, and 9 bases lay outside the gene matches. Germline V lookup: CDR1 DFQATT, CDR2 SNEGSKA (reference sequence).

The rearrangement joins TRBV4-1 to TRBJ2-7, with a tentative D call TRBD2 (6 bases). V gave up 6 bases and J gave up 0 bases, with 15 bases separating them. The germline V gene has CDR1 MGHRA and CDR2 YSYEKL. The CDR3 spans 15 residues. The CDR3 protein is CASRRAGSSSYEQYF. The CDR3 coding sequence is TGCGCCAGCAGGCGGGCGGGGTCGAGCTCCTACGAGCAGTACTTC.

This rearrangement joins TRBV12-3 or TRBV12-4 to TRBJ2-5; no firm D call. V was pared by 6 bases and J by 5 bases, with 16 bases between. CDR3 length equals 14 residues. CDR3 region: CASSHRTSTETQYF. For the CDR3, the DNA is TGTGCCAGCAGCCATAGGACCAGCACGGAGACCCAGTACTTC.

In this sample, this clonotype turned up many times. The chain uses TRBV24-1 and TRBJ2-5, with D possibly TRBD1 on 5 matching bases. The germline V and J ends were trimmed by 4 bases and 5 bases, with 13 bases remaining between them. The germline gives CDR1 KGHDR, CDR2 SFDVKD. The CDR3 has 14 amino acids. In DNA, the CDR3 is TGTGCCACCAGTGACCACGACAGCGCGGAGACCCAGTACTTC. Translated, it gives CATSDHDSAETQYF.

V usage is TRBV18 and J usage is TRBJ2-5; possible D gene TRBD2, 6 bases. V lost 0 bases and J lost 3, with 11 bases in between. CDR1 is KGHSH and CDR2 is LQKENI in the germline V gene. The CDR3 contains 15 residues. The CDR3 reads CASSPPSGSEETQYF. In DNA form, the CDR3 reads TGTGCCAGCTCACCACCGAGCGGGTCGGAAGAGACCCAGTACTTC.

This clonotype was observed a handful of times. V and J are TRBV4-3 and TRBJ1-1; no firm D call. Germline V gene data show CDR1 as LGHNA and CDR2 as YSLEER. The CDR3 is 15 amino acids. V lost 0 bases and J lost 5, with 13 bases in between. The CDR3 nucleotides read TGCGCCAGCAGCCAAGAGTCAACAGTAAGGACTGAAGCTTTCTTT. Translation: CASSQESTVRTEAFF.

The chain recombines TRBV28 with TRBJ1-6; TRBD1 agrees at 7 bases. V shed 2 bases and J 6 bases; nucleotides not matched to a gene: 7. The CDR3 spans 16 residues. Looked up from germline, CDR1 is MDHEN and CDR2 is SYDVKM. CDR3 nucleotides: TGTGCCAGCAGTTTAAGGTGGGCAGGGGGTAATTCACCCCTCCACTTT. Translation: CASSLRWAGGNSPLHF.

This clonotype was seen ten or more times. The V and J genes are TRBV7-9 and TRBJ1-4; D is uncertain. Germline values: CDR1 SEHNR, CDR2 FQNEAQ (reference sequence). This CDR3 spans 15 amino acids. Trimming took 7 bases from V and 3 from J, leaving 15 bases between them. The CDR3 DNA sequence: TGTGCCAGCATGCAAGTCCCGTGGGCTAATGAAAAACTGTTTTTT. Translation: CASMQVPWANEKLFF.

V gene TRBV7-9 combines with J gene TRBJ2-1, with TRBD2 matching 11 bases. The CDR3 sequence is 14 residues long. V lost 5 bases and J lost 7; bases outside the gene matches: 4. Germline CDR1 is SEHNR and CDR2 is FQNEAQ (reference sequence). CDR3 nucleotides: TGTGCCAGCAGCAATAGCGGGAGGGCTAATGAGCAGTTCTTC. Translation gives CASSNSGRANEQFF.

The genes are TRBV10-3 and TRBJ2-3, with TRBD1 matching 8 bases. This CDR3 is 12 amino acids long. Germline V CDR1 and CDR2: ENHRY, SYGVKD. The V segment lost 5 bases and the J segment 6 bases; nucleotides outside the gene matches: 1. CDR3 coding DNA: TGTGCCATCAGTAGACAGGGGGATACGCAGTATTTT. Translating gives CAISRQGDTQYF.